This entry lists 24 T cell receptor beta chains sequenced from one sample in a study of T cell responses to AZD1222 COVID-19 vaccine. TCRdb's copy holds only in-frame clones and misses some; the assay was immunoSEQ multiplex PCR. Of fewer than 120,000 clones listed, 94% are singletons. Sequences were derived from peripheral blood, sampled 28 days after the second AZD1222 dose. These receptors all stem from an adult who received the AZD1222 COVID-19 vaccine.

This clone was recorded once. This sequence joins TRBV5-1 and TRBJ2-7; 12 nucleotides line up with TRBD1. Germline V gene lookup returns CDR1 SGHRS and CDR2 YFSETQ. The CDR3 covers 13 residues. Trimming took 4 bases from V and 8 from J; bases not matched to a gene: 4. CDR3 DNA sequence: TGCGCCAGCAGCGGGACAGGGGGCGAAAAGCAGTACTTC. As protein: CASSGTGGEKQYF. The complete variable domain, with remaining parts taken from reference TRBV5-1 and TRBJ2-7, reads KAGVTQTPRYLIKTRGQQVTLSCSPISGHRSVSWYQQTPGQGLQFLFEYFSETQRNKGNFPGRFSGRQFSNSRSEMNVSTLELGDSALYLCASSGTGGEKQYFGPGTRLTVT.

The CDR3 loop reads CASSLPITGAGLRLRQPQHF. The CDR3 region has the DNA TGTGCCAGCAGCTTGCCTATAACAGGGGCCGGACTACGTTTAAGGCAGCCCCAGCATTTT. The chain employs TRBV5-4 and TRBJ1-5; 7 positions agree with TRBD1. Germline CDR1 is SGHNT and CDR2 is YYREEE (reference sequence). V was clipped by 1 base and J by 7 bases; unmatched bases: 23. CDR3 length: 20 residues. Using reference TRBV5-4 and TRBJ1-5 for the parts outside the CDR3, the full variable domain is ETGVTQSPTHLIKTRGQQVTLRCSSQSGHNTVSWYQQALGQGPQFIFQYYREEENGRGNFPPRFSGLQFPNYSSELNVNALELDDSALYLCASSLPITGAGLRLRQPQHFGDGTRLSIL.

The J gene is TRBJ2-3, the V gene TRBV10-3; no firm D call. The CDR3 is made up of 12 amino acids. Per the germline V gene, CDR1 is ENHRY and CDR2 is SYGVKD. V lost 0 bases and J 11 bases, leaving 9 bases between the germline ends. The chain's CDR3 is CAISESRALQYF. CDR3 nucleotide sequence: TGTGCCATCAGTGAGTCTCGCGCCCTGCAGTATTTT.

In its sample, this clone was seen once. The chain uses TRBV5-6 and TRBJ2-1; the D is unclear. Trimming left V 2 bases short and J 6 bases short, with 12 bases between. The CDR3 is 14 amino acids. Germline assignment: CDR1 SGHDT and CDR2 YYEEEE. The CDR3 sequence is CASSFPTSFNEQFF. The CDR3 DNA is TGTGCCAGCAGCTTCCCTACCAGCTTCAATGAGCAGTTCTTC.

The J gene is TRBJ1-5, the V gene TRBV19; 7 nucleotides match TRBD1. The trim removed 5 bases at V and 7 bases at J, leaving 14 bases unmatched. The CDR3 spans 16 residues. CDR1 is LNHDA and CDR2 is SQIVND in the germline V gene (reference sequence). CDR3 in amino acids: CASSPTDRPARQPQHF. CDR3 coding DNA: TGTGCCAGTAGTCCTACGGACAGGCCCGCGAGACAGCCCCAGCATTTT.

The chain recombines TRBV30 with TRBJ1-5, with a tentative D call TRBD1 (5 bases). V gave up 0 bases and J gave up 3 bases, with 15 bases separating them. CDR3 length equals 16 residues. Germline V gives CDR1 GTSNPN, CDR2 SVGIG (reference sequence). For the CDR3, the DNA is TGTGCCTGGAGTGTACGGGGCCGGGAGGCCAATCAGCCCCAGCATTTT. This translates into CAWSVRGREANQPQHF. The variable domain in full, completed from reference TRBV30 and TRBJ1-5, reads SQTIHQWPATLVQPVGSPLSLECTVEGTSNPNLYWYRQAAGRGLQLLFYSVGIGQISSEVPQNLSASRPQDRQFILSSKKLLLSDSGFYLCAWSVRGREANQPQHFGDGTRLSIL.

The chain uses TRBV4-2 and TRBJ2-3, with 9 nucleotides matching TRBD2. The J segment lost 8 bases and the V segment lost 0 bases, leaving 12 bases of the junction unmatched. This CDR3 is 17 amino acids long. Germline V CDR1 and CDR2: LGHNA, YNFKEQ. The CDR3 coding sequence is TGTGCCAGCAGCCAAGATCTGGCTAGCGGGGATCTGGGTACGCAGTATTTT. It yields the protein CASSQDLASGDLGTQYF.

This clone was seen a single time. The J gene is TRBJ1-3, the V gene TRBV27; D is perhaps TRBD1 (6 bases). Trimming cost V 3 bases and J 3 bases, with 12 bases left between them. The length of the CDR3 is 15 residues. Germline V gene lookup returns CDR1 MNHEY and CDR2 SMNVEV (reference sequence). CDR3: CASSFAGDGGNTIYF. DNA of the CDR3: TGTGCCAGCAGTTTTGCAGGGGATGGTGGAAACACCATATATTTT.

The V gene is TRBV21-1, the J gene TRBJ1-5. TRBV21-1 is a recognized pseudogene. The CDR3 consists of 16 residues. The CDR3 bases are TGTGCCAGCAGCAAAGAAGGATTCAGGACCCATCAGCCCCAGCATTTT. It encodes CASSKEGFRTHQPQHF.

This clone was observed a single time. The rearrangement links TRBV11-3 to TRBJ2-1, with a possible D match to TRBD2 (5 bases). Trimming removed 5 bases from V and 5 bases from J, with 13 bases in between. Germline CDR1 SGHNT, CDR2 YENEEA. CDR3 length: 14 residues. The CDR3 region is CASSPGGGDNEQFF. In nucleotides, the CDR3 is TGTGCCAGCAGCCCCGGTGGAGGAGACAATGAGCAGTTCTTC.

V usage is TRBV7-9 and J usage is TRBJ2-3, with a tentative D call TRBD1 (5 bases). This CDR3 contains 16 residues. The ends were cut back, 0 bases at V and 0 bases at J, with 10 bases in the middle. Germline V CDR1 and CDR2: SEHNR, FQNEAQ (reference sequence). The DNA of the CDR3 is TGTGCCAGCAGCTTAGCCGACAGAACCAGCACAGATACGCAGTATTTT. This sequence encodes CASSLADRTSTDTQYF.

This clone was counted a single time. This chain uses TRBV6-5 with TRBJ2-2, with D maybe TRBD1 (6 bases). Germline V lookup: CDR1 MNHEY, CDR2 SVGAGI. The CDR3 runs 14 residues. The V gene lost 8 bases and the J gene lost 4 bases, with 14 bases spanning the gap. The CDR3 sequence: CASAQQGFTGELFF. The CDR3 bases are TGTGCCAGCGCCCAACAGGGTTTCACCGGGGAGCTGTTTTTT.

The rearrangement uses TRBV4-1 and TRBJ2-1, with D possibly being TRBD2 (5 bases). V lost 4 bases and J lost 7, with 8 bases in between. Germline V gene sequence: CDR1 MGHRA, CDR2 YSYEKL. CDR3 size: 12 residues. CDR3 nucleotide sequence: TGCGCCAGCAGCCCGGACTTAAATGAGCAGTTCTTC. This sequence encodes CASSPDLNEQFF.

This chain links TRBV7-7 with TRBJ2-1, with 10 bases identical to TRBD2. V shed 6 bases and J 7 bases; nucleotides not matched to a gene: 9. Germline V gives CDR1 SSHAT, CDR2 FNYEAQ (reference sequence). The CDR3 is 15 amino acids. CDR3 sequence reads: CASRASGSPTNEQFF. The CDR3 DNA is TGTGCCAGCAGGGCTAGCGGGAGTCCTACGAATGAGCAGTTCTTC.

The chain couples TRBV18 to TRBJ1-3; D is perhaps TRBD1 (6 bases). The CDR3 has 16 amino acids. The ends were cut back, 5 bases at V and 0 bases at J, with 14 bases in the middle. The germline gives CDR1 KGHSH, CDR2 LQKENI. CDR3 bases: TGTGCCAGCTCAGTACCGGGACACCTCTCTGGAAACACCATATATTTT. Encoded protein: CASSVPGHLSGNTIYF.

The rearrangement joins TRBV7-9 to TRBJ2-3, with D perhaps TRBD2 (5 bases). V dropped 3 bases and J dropped 2 bases, with 12 bases sitting between them. The CDR3 runs to 15 residues. Germline V gene data show CDR1 as SEHNR and CDR2 as FQNEAQ (reference sequence). The CDR3 is CASSFRSGYTDTQYF. Written as DNA, the CDR3 is TGTGCCAGCAGCTTTAGAAGCGGATACACAGATACGCAGTATTTT.

This rearrangement joins TRBV2 to TRBJ1-1; D not resolved. With 2 bases removed from V and 2 bases from J, the gap between germline ends came to 6 bases. The CDR3 spans 13 residues. Per the germline V gene, CDR1 is SNHLY and CDR2 is FYNNEI. The CDR3 protein is CASSERSNTEAFF. The CDR3 coding sequence is TGTGCCAGCAGTGAAAGGTCAAACACTGAAGCTTTCTTT.

The chain links TRBV6-5 to TRBJ1-2, with D possibly TRBD1 on 6 matching bases. V was clipped by 10 bases and J by 8 bases, with 11 bases between them. This CDR3 spans 10 amino acids. From germline, CDR1 is MNHEY and CDR2 SVGAGI. CDR3 loop: CAIGRGGYTF. CDR3 in DNA: TGTGCCATCGGGAGGGGGGGCTACACCTTC.

The chain recombines TRBV6-2 or TRBV6-3 with TRBJ1-6; D possibly corresponds to TRBD1 (6 bases). The CDR3 consists of 16 residues. V lost 4 bases and J 12 bases, leaving 22 bases between the germline ends. Per germline, CDR1 MNHEY and CDR2 SVGEGT. The CDR3 loop is CASSSEQGLFVEPLHF. As DNA, the CDR3 is TGTGCCAGCAGTTCTGAACAGGGCTTGTTTGTTGAACCCCTCCACTTT.

J is TRBJ2-7 and V is TRBV4-1; 15 bases are shared with TRBD2. The V and J ends lost 1 base and 3 bases, in that order; junction bases with no gene match: 7. Germline V lookup: CDR1 MGHRA, CDR2 YSYEKL. The CDR3 sequence is 18 residues long. DNA of the CDR3: TGCGCCAGCAGCCAAGGGACTAGCGGGGGGGCCTTATTCTACGAGCAGTACTTC. Translated, it gives CASSQGTSGGALFYEQYF.

The chain employs TRBV4-1 and TRBJ2-1, with D maybe TRBD2 (6 bases). Germline lookup yields CDR1 MGHRA and CDR2 YSYEKL. The CDR3 is 15 residues long. V shed 0 bases and J shed 6 bases, with 12 bases lying between them. The CDR3 loop reads CASSQEGGLGNEQFF. In DNA, the CDR3 is TGCGCCAGCAGCCAAGAAGGAGGGCTAGGCAATGAGCAGTTCTTC.

The gene calls are TRBV19 and TRBJ2-2; 12 nucleotides align to TRBD1. After removal of 9 bases from V and 8 bases from J, the junction contained 10 bases not matched to a gene. This CDR3 region has 15 residues. Germline CDR1 LNHDA, CDR2 SQIVND (reference sequence). CDR3 DNA: TGTGCCAGCAACCCCGGGACAGGGGGCCTGGGGGAGCTGTTTTTT. This codes for CASNPGTGGLGELFF. Full variable domain (remainder filled in from reference TRBV19 and TRBJ2-2): DGGITQSPKYLFRKEGQNVTLSCEQNLNHDAMYWYRQDPGQGLRLIYYSQIVNDFQKGDIAEGYSVSREKKESFPLTVTSAQKNPTAFYLCASNPGTGGLGELFFGEGSRLTVL.

The chain uses TRBV18 and TRBJ2-7, with 9 bases that match TRBD2. This CDR3 region has 17 residues. The trim removed 6 bases at V and 2 bases at J, leaving 14 bases unmatched. The germline CDR1 and CDR2 sequences are KGHSH and LQKENI. The CDR3 loop reads CASSPRQAGGAPYEQYF. Here the CDR3 DNA reads TGTGCCAGCTCCCCGCGCCAGGCGGGAGGGGCCCCCTACGAGCAGTACTTC.

The chain uses TRBV12-3 or TRBV12-4 and TRBJ1-4; D gene ambiguous. V was pared by 6 bases and J by 5 bases, with 7 bases between. The CDR3 runs 12 residues. CDR3 region: CASSLLNEKLFF. Written as DNA, the CDR3 is TGTGCCAGCAGCCTTCTAAATGAAAAACTGTTTTTT.